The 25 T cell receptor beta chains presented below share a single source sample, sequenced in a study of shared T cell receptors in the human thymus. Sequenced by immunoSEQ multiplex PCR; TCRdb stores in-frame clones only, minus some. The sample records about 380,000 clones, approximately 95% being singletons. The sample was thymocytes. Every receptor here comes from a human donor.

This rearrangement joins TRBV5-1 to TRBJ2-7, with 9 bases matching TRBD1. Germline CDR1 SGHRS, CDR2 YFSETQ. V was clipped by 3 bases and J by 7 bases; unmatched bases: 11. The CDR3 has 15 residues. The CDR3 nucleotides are TGCGCCAGCAGCTCCCCGGGACAGGGCCCGTATGAGCAGTACTTC. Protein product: CASSSPGQGPYEQYF.

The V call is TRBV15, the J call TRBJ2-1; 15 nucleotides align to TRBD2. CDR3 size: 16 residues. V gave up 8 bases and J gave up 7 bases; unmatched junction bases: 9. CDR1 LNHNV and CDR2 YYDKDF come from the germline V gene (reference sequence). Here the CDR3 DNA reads TGTGCCACCCATTCCGGGACTAGCGGGAGGAGTAATGAGCAGTTCTTC. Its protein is CATHSGTSGRSNEQFF.

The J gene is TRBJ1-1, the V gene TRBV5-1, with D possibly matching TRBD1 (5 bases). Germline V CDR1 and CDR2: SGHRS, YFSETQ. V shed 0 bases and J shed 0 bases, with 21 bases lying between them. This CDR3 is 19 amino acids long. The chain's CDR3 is CASSLELRDGRPMNTEAFF. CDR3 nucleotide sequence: TGCGCCAGCAGCTTGGAATTGCGGGACGGAAGACCTATGAACACTGAAGCTTTCTTT. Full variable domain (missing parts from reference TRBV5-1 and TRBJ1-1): KAGVTQTPRYLIKTRGQQVTLSCSPISGHRSVSWYQQTPGQGLQFLFEYFSETQRNKGNFPGRFSGRQFSNSRSEMNVSTLELGDSALYLCASSLELRDGRPMNTEAFFGQGTRLTVV.

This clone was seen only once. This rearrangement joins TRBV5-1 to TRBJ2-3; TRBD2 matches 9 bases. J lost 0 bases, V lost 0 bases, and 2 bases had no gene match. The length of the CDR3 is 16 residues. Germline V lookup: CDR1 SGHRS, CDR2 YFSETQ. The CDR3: CASSLGLAGSTDTQYF. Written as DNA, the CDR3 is TGCGCCAGCAGCTTGGGGCTAGCGGGAAGCACAGATACGCAGTATTTT.

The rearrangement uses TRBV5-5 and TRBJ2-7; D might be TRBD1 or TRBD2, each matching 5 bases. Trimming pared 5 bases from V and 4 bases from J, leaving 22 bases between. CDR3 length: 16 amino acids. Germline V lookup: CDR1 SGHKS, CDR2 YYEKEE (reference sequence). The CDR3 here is CASRTRRGQHGYEQYF. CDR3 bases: TGTGCCAGCAGGACGCGCCGGGGCCAGCATGGTTACGAGCAGTACTTC.

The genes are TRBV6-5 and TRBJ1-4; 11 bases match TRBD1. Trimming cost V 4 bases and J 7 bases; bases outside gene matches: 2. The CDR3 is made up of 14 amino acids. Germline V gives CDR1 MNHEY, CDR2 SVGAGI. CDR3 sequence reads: CASSSGTGGEKLFF. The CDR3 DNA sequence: TGTGCCAGCAGTTCCGGGACAGGGGGTGAAAAACTGTTTTTT.

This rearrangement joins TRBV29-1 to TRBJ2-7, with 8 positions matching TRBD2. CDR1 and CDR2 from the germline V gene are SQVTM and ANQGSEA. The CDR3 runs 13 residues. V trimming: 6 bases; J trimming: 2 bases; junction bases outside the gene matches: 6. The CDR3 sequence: CSVLGLATYEQYF. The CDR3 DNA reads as TGCAGCGTCCTCGGACTAGCAACCTACGAGCAGTACTTC.

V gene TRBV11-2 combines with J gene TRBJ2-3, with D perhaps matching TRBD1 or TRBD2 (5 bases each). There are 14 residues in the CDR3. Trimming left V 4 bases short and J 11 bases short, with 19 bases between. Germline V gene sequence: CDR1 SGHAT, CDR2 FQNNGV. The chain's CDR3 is CASSWGPGKVVQYF. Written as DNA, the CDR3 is TGTGCCAGCAGCTGGGGACCCGGGAAGGTTGTGCAGTATTTT.

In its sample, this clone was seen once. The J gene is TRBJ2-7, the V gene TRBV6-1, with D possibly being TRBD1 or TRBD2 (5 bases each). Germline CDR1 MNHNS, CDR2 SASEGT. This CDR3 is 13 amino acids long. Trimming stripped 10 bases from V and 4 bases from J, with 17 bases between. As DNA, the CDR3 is TGTGCCACCCAACAGGTGAGGGATTACGAGCAGTACTTC. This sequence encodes CATQQVRDYEQYF.

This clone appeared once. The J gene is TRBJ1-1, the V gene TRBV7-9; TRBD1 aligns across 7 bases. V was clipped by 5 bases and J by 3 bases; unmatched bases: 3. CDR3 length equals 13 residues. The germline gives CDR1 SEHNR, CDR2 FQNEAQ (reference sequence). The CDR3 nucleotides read TGTGCCAGCAGCCCCGGGACAGACACTGAAGCTTTCTTT. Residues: CASSPGTDTEAFF. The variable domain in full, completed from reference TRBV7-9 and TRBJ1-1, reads DTGVSQNPRHKITKRGQNVTFRCDPISEHNRLYWYRQTLGQGPEFLTYFQNEAQLEKSRLLSDRFSAERPKGSFSTLEIQRTEQGDSAMYLCASSPGTDTEAFFGQGTRLTVV.

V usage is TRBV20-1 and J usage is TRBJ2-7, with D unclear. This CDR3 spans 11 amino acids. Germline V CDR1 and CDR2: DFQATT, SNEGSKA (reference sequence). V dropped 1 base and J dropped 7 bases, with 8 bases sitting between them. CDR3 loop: CSARVGWEQYF. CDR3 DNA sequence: TGCAGTGCTAGAGTAGGGTGGGAGCAGTACTTC.

In DNA, the CDR3 is TGTGCCAGCAGCTCAGGACAGGGTAGTAGCTATGGCTACACCTTC. Translated: CASSSGQGSSYGYTF. The V gene is TRBV5-6, the J gene TRBJ1-2, with 8 positions matching TRBD1. The CDR3 length is 15 residues. CDR1 and CDR2 from the germline V gene are SGHDT and YYEEEE. Germline trimming cut 3 bases from V and 4 bases from J; bases unmatched to any gene: 8.

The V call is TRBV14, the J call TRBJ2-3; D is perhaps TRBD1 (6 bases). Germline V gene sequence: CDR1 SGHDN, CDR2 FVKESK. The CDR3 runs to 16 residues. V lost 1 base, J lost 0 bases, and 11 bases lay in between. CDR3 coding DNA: TGTGCCAGCAGCCAAGTGCAGGGGCTCAGCACAGATACGCAGTATTTT. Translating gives CASSQVQGLSTDTQYF.

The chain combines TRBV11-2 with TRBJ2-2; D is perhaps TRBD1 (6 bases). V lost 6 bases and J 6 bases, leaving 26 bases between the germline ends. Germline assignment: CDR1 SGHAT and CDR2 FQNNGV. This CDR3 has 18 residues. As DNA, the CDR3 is TGTGCCAGCAGTTACAAACAGGGCCAGCCTTCGGGGCCCGGGGAGCTGTTTTTT. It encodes CASSYKQGQPSGPGELFF.

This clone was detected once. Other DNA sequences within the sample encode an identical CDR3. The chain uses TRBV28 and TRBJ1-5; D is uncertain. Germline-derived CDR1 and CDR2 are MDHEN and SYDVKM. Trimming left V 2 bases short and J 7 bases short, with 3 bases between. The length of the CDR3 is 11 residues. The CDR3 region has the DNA TGTGCCAGCAGTTTAGGGCAGCCCCAGCATTTT. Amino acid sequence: CASSLGQPQHF. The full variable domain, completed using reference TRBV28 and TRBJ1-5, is DVKVTQSSRYLVKRTGEKVFLECVQDMDHENMFWYRQDPGLGLRLIYFSYDVKMKEKGDIPEGYSVSREKKERFSLILESASTNQTSMYLCASSLGQPQHFGDGTRLSIL.

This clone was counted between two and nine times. The CDR3 reads CAVSGGGRNQPQHF. The CDR3 DNA follows: TGCGCCGTCTCAGGGGGCGGTCGCAATCAGCCCCAGCATTTT. The chain joins TRBV5-1 to TRBJ1-5, with 8 bases that match TRBD1. V dropped 10 bases and J dropped 2; count of bases not matched to a gene: 8. Germline V gives CDR1 SGHRS, CDR2 YFSETQ. The CDR3 contains 14 residues. Drawing the rest from reference TRBV5-1 and TRBJ1-5, the complete variable domain is KAGVTQTPRYLIKTRGQQVTLSCSPISGHRSVSWYQQTPGQGLQFLFEYFSETQRNKGNFPGRFSGRQFSNSRSEMNVSTLELGDSALYLCAVSGGGRNQPQHFGDGTRLSIL.

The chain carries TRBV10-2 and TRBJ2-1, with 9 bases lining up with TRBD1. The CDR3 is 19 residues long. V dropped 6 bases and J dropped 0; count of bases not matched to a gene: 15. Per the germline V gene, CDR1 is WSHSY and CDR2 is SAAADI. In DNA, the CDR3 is TGCGCCAGCAGATCCGGGACAGGGCTATCCTCGAGCTCCTACAATGAGCAGTTCTTC. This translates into CASRSGTGLSSSSYNEQFF.

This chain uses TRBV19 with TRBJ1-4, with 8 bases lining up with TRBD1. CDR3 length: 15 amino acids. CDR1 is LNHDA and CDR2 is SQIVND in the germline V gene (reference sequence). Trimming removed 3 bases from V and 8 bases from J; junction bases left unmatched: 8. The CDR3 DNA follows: TGTGCCAGTAGTATTAGGGACAGGTATAAAGAAAAACTGTTTTTT. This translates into CASSIRDRYKEKLFF.

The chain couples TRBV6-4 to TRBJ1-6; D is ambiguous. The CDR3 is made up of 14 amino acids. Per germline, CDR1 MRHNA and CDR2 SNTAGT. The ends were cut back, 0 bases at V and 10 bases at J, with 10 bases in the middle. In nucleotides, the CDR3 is TGTGCCAGCAGTGACTCAAGGGAGGAGTCACCCCTCCACTTT. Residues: CASSDSREESPLHF.

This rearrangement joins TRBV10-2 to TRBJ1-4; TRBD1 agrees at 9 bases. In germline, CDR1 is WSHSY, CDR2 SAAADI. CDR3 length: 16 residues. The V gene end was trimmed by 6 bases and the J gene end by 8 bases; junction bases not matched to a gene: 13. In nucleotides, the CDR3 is TGCGCCAGCAGCACTTGGACTTGGACAGGGGTAGAAAAACTGTTTTTT. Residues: CASSTWTWTGVEKLFF.

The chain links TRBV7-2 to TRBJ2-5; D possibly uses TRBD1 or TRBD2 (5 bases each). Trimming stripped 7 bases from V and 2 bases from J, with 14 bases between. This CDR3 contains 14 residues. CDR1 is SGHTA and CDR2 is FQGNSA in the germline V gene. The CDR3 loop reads CASTSVRGQETQYF. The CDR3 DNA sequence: TGTGCCAGCACCTCCGTGAGGGGTCAAGAGACCCAGTACTTC.

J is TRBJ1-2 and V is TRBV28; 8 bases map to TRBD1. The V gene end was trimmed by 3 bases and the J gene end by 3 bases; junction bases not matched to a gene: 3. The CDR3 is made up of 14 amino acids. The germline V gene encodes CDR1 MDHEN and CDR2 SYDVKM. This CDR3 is CASSLTGEDYGYTF. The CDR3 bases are TGTGCCAGCAGTTTGACAGGGGAAGACTATGGCTACACCTTC.

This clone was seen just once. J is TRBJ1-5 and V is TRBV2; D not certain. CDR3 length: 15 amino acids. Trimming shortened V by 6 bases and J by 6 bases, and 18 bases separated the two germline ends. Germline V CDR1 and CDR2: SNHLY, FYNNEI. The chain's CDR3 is CASREKDQRGQPQHF. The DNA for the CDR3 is TGTGCCAGCAGGGAGAAGGACCAGCGCGGTCAGCCCCAGCATTTT.

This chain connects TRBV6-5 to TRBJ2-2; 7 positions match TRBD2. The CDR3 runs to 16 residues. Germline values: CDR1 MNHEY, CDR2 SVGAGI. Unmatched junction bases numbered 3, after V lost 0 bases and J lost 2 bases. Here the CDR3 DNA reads TGTGCCAGCAGTTACTCCGGGACTACAAACACCGGGGAGCTGTTTTTT. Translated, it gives CASSYSGTTNTGELFF.

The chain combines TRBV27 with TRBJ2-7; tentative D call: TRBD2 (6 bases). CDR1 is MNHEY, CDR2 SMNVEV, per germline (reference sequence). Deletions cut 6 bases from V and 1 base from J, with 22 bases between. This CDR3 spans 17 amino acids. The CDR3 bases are TGTGCCAGCAGCTTGGACGGGGGTGCTAAGGGGTCCTACGAGCAGTACTTC. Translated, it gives CASSLDGGAKGSYEQYF.